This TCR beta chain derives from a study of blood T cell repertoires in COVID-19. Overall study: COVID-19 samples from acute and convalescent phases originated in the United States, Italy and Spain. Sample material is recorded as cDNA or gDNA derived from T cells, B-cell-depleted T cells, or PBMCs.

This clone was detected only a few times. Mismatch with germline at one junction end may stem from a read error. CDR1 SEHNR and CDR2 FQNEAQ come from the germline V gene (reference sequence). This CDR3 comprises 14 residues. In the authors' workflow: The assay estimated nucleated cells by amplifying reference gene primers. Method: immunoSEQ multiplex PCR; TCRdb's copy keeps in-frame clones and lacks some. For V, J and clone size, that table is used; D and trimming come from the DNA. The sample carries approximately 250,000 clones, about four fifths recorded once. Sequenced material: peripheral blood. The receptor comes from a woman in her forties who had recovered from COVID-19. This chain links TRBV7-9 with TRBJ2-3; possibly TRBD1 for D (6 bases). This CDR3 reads CASSLAQGQDTQYF. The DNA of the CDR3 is TGTGCCAGCAGCCTAGCCCAGGGGCAGGATACGCAGTATTTT.